A selection of T cell receptor beta chains follows, all from one sample in a study of long-term antiretroviral therapy in people with HIV. TCRdb's copy holds only in-frame clones and misses some; the assay was immunoSEQ multiplex PCR. This repertoire shows fewer than 45,000 clones, about 95% found once; its top ten account for less than 3%. The material sequenced was unsorted PBMCs, taken 3.7 years after starting antiretroviral therapy. The receptor set was obtained from a woman aged 45-59 years with HIV. Each CDR3 is given with its conserved first and last residue. The D gene is left open where the match is weak. Some rows mark clone size as missing; the rest say once, few, many or name a class of expanded clone.

J gene | clone size | CDR3 length | D gene | V gene | CDR3 protein | CDR3 DNA
TRBJ1-6 | once | 13 | TRBD1 | TRBV19 | CASRSGQNSPLHF | TGTGCCAGTAGATCGGGACAGAATTCACCCCTCCACTTT
TRBJ2-1 | NA | 12 | TRBD1 | TRBV27 | CASSFTGGEQFF | TGTGCCAGCAGTTTCACAGGGGGCGAGCAGTTCTTC
TRBJ1-5 | once | 13 | NA | TRBV29-1 | CSVETGRNQPQHF | TGCAGCGTTGAGACGGGAAGAAATCAGCCCCAGCATTTT
TRBJ1-1 | NA | 13 | NA | TRBV7-6 | CASSETANTEAFF | TGTGCCAGCAGCGAGACAGCGAACACTGAAGCTTTCTTT
TRBJ2-1 | NA | 11 | NA | TRBV7-9 | CASSFDQEQFF | TGTGCCAGCAGCTTCGATCAAGAGCAGTTCTTC
TRBJ2-1 | once | 13 | TRBD1 | TRBV19 | CASAPDRGREQFF | TGTGCCAGCGCCCCGGACAGGGGCCGAGAGCAGTTCTTC
TRBJ1-3 | NA | 15 | NA | TRBV6-4 | CASSPGREGRNTIYF | TGTGCCAGCAGTCCTGGACGGGAGGGACGGAACACCATATATTTT
TRBJ2-7 | NA | 13 | TRBD2 | TRBV5-1 | CASSFPGGNEQYF | TGCGCCAGCAGCTTTCCCGGGGGGAACGAGCAGTACTTC
TRBJ1-1 | NA | 15 | NA | TRBV5-4 | CASSLGVGTVSEAFF | TGTGCCAGCAGCTTGGGCGTGGGAACGGTTAGTGAAGCTTTCTTT
TRBJ2-3 | NA | 13 | NA | TRBV12-2 | CASRLLAADTQYF | TGTGCAAGTCGCTTATTAGCGGCAGATACGCAGTATTTT
TRBJ1-1 | NA | 16 | NA | TRBV29-1 | CSVASRQDIVKFEAFF | TGCAGCGTTGCGAGCCGGCAGGATATAGTTAAGTTTGAAGCTTTCTTT
TRBJ1-6 | NA | 15 | NA | TRBV4-1 | CASSQEPAHGSPLHF | TGCGCCAGCAGCCAAGAACCGGCTCACGGCTCACCCCTCCACTTT
TRBJ1-2 | NA | 15 | TRBD1 | TRBV30 | CAWRRGTGLLYGYTF | TGTGCCTGGAGGCGGGGGACAGGCCTCTTATATGGCTACACCTTC
TRBJ1-1 | NA | 14 | NA | TRBV6-6 | CASSYSAASGEAFF | TGTGCCAGCAGTTACTCGGCCGCCTCTGGTGAAGCTTTCTTT
TRBJ2-5 | few | 15 | NA | TRBV6-6 | CASRLAQGLQETQYF | TGTGCCAGCAGGTTGGCGCAGGGTCTCCAAGAGACCCAGTACTTC
TRBJ2-7 | NA | 15 | TRBD1 | TRBV10-3 | CATTGDRGGSYEQYF | TGTGCCACCACGGGCGACAGGGGAGGCTCCTACGAGCAGTACTTC
TRBJ2-7 | once | 11 | NA | TRBV20-1 | CSARSDYEQYF | TGCAGTGCTAGGTCGGATTACGAGCAGTACTTC
TRBJ2-1 | NA | 16 | NA | TRBV14 | CASSQDFQGLYNEQFF | TGTGCCAGCAGCCAAGATTTCCAGGGTCTATACAATGAGCAGTTCTTC
TRBJ1-5 | NA | 16 | NA | TRBV7-2 | CASSDSYLYSNQPQHF | TGTGCCAGCTCCGACTCCTACCTTTACAGCAATCAGCCCCAGCATTTT
TRBJ1-5 | NA | 14 | NA | TRBV4-3 | CASSQGSGNQPQHF | TGCGCCAGCAGCCAAGGGAGCGGCAATCAGCCCCAGCATTTT
TRBJ1-6 | NA | 17 | TRBD1 | TRBV11-2 | CASSLERTGMINSPLHF | TGTGCCAGCAGCTTAGAGAGGACAGGGATGATTAATTCACCCCTCCACTTT
TRBJ2-7 | NA | 14 | TRBD1 | TRBV5-6 | CASTPGGRFYEQYF | TGTGCCAGCACCCCAGGGGGACGGTTTTACGAGCAGTACTTC
TRBJ1-1 | NA | 14 | NA | TRBV19 | CASSGAILDTEAFF | TGTGCCAGTAGTGGGGCCATTCTGGACACTGAAGCTTTCTTT
TRBJ2-3 | NA | 19 | TRBD2 | TRBV5-1 | CASSLGHRLAGGYTDTQYF | TGCGCCAGCAGCTTGGGACATCGACTAGCGGGGGGGTACACAGATACGCAGTATTTT
TRBJ2-6 | NA | 17 | TRBD1 | TRBV10-3 | CAISESGTGSGANVLTF | TGTGCCATCAGTGAGTCGGGGACAGGGTCTGGGGCCAACGTCCTGACTTTC
TRBJ2-1 | NA | 15 | NA | TRBV7-9 | CASSLTSITYNEQFF | TGTGCCAGCAGCTTAACTAGCATTACCTACAATGAGCAGTTCTTC
TRBJ1-5 | NA | 17 | NA | TRBV19 | CASSIDLAGYSNQPQHF | TGTGCCAGTAGTATAGATTTGGCCGGTTATAGCAATCAGCCCCAGCATTTT
TRBJ2-7 | NA | 15 | NA | TRBV7-2 | CASSLDTPAGAEQYF | TGTGCCAGCAGCTTAGACACCCCCGCGGGGGCCGAGCAGTACTTC
TRBJ2-1 | NA | 13 | NA | TRBV6-1 | CASSEQMNNEQFF | TGTGCCAGCAGTGAACAGATGAACAATGAGCAGTTCTTC
TRBJ2-7 | once | 12 | TRBD2 | TRBV6-5 | CASSWDYYEQYF | TGTGCCAGCAGTTGGGACTACTACGAGCAGTACTTC
TRBJ1-1 | NA | 13 | NA | TRBV30 | CAWSQGLNTEAFF | TGTGCCTGGAGTCAGGGGCTGAACACTGAAGCTTTCTTT
TRBJ2-2 | NA | 11 | NA | TRBV6-5 | CASTGQRELFF | TGTGCCAGCACGGGGCAGAGGGAGCTGTTTTTT
TRBJ1-2 | NA | 13 | TRBD1 | TRBV30 | CAWSKTGVYGYTF | TGTGCCTGGAGTAAGACAGGGGTTTATGGCTACACCTTC
TRBJ2-1 | NA | 13 | NA | TRBV10-2 | CASSEGLYNEQFF | TGCGCCAGCAGTGAGGGACTCTACAATGAGCAGTTCTTC
TRBJ2-1 | NA | 14 | NA | TRBV7-6 | CASSTGTYADEQFF | TGTGCCAGCAGTACCGGGACATACGCCGATGAGCAGTTCTTC
TRBJ1-3 | NA | 14 | NA | TRBV6-1 | CASSVRESGNTIYF | TGTGCCAGCAGTGTCAGGGAAAGTGGAAACACCATATATTTT
TRBJ2-7 | NA | 15 | NA | TRBV7-2 | CASSLGQSGSYEQYF | TGTGCCAGCAGCTTAGGACAATCTGGGTCCTACGAGCAGTACTTC
TRBJ2-3 | NA | 19 | TRBD2 | TRBV7-9 | CASSPPTSGGASWADTQYF | TGTGCCAGCAGCCCTCCTACTAGCGGGGGGGCTTCTTGGGCAGATACGCAGTATTTT
TRBJ1-2 | NA | 14 | NA | TRBV19 | CASSIRRQVYGYTF | TGTGCCAGTAGTATACGGAGGCAGGTATATGGCTACACCTTC
TRBJ1-2 | NA | 14 | NA | TRBV2 | CASRAGMGDVGYTF | TGTGCCAGCAGAGCCGGGATGGGGGATGTTGGCTACACCTTC
TRBJ2-5 | NA | 13 | NA | TRBV7-8 | CASSYNRAETQYF | TGTGCCAGCAGCTACAACAGGGCAGAGACCCAGTACTTC
TRBJ1-1 | NA | 13 | NA | TRBV9 | CASSAGARTEAFF | TGTGCCAGCAGCGCCGGGGCGCGCACTGAAGCTTTCTTT
TRBJ1-5 | NA | 16 | NA | TRBV7-2 | CASAGVQGLGNQPQHF | TGTGCCAGCGCCGGTGTTCAGGGGTTGGGCAATCAGCCCCAGCATTTT
TRBJ1-1 | NA | 17 | NA | TRBV7-8 | CASSSRTSVGPNTEAFF | TGTGCCAGCAGCTCCCGGACTTCCGTGGGGCCGAACACTGAAGCTTTCTTT
TRBJ1-3 | NA | 15 | NA | TRBV7-2 | CASSLGAGNGNTIYF | TGTGCCAGCAGCTTGGGGGCAGGGAACGGAAACACCATATATTTT
TRBJ1-1 | NA | 15 | NA | TRBV7-2 | CASSVHPTGTPEAFF | TGTGCCAGCAGCGTCCACCCCACAGGAACCCCTGAAGCTTTCTTT
TRBJ2-5 | NA | 12 | NA | TRBV6-5 | CASGRHQETQYF | TGTGCCAGCGGGCGCCACCAAGAGACCCAGTACTTC
TRBJ2-1 | NA | 14 | NA | TRBV5-6 | CASSLVGRGNEQFF | TGTGCCAGCAGCTTGGTAGGTCGGGGGAATGAGCAGTTCTTC
TRBJ1-5 | few | 16 | NA | TRBV27 | CASGTEAPYSNQPQHF | TGTGCCAGCGGAACCGAGGCTCCGTATAGCAATCAGCCCCAGCATTTT
TRBJ1-5 | NA | 16 | NA | TRBV30 | CAWSEEGYGSNQPQHF | TGTGCCTGGAGTGAAGAAGGGTATGGGAGCAATCAGCCCCAGCATTTT
TRBJ1-5 | NA | 13 | TRBD1 | TRBV2 | CASRGTGGGPQHF | TGTGCCAGCAGGGGGACAGGCGGCGGGCCCCAGCATTTT
TRBJ1-4 | NA | 16 | NA | TRBV5-5 | CASSAYRKGGNEKLFF | TGTGCCAGCAGCGCTTATAGGAAGGGGGGAAATGAAAAACTGTTTTTT
TRBJ2-2 | NA | 14 | NA | TRBV7-9 | CASSLDANTGELFF | TGTGCCAGCAGCTTAGATGCGAACACCGGGGAGCTGTTTTTT
TRBJ1-1 | NA | 14 | NA | TRBV5-4 | CASSLGGGNTEAFF | TGTGCCAGCAGCTTGGGGGGTGGGAACACTGAAGCTTTCTTT
TRBJ1-5 | NA | 13 | NA | TRBV2 | CASSEGIGQPQHF | TGTGCCAGCAGTGAAGGTATCGGGCAGCCCCAGCATTTT
TRBJ1-6 | NA | 14 | NA | TRBV4-1 | CASSQVGVDSPLHF | TGCGCCAGCAGCCAAGTAGGGGTGGATTCACCCCTCCACTTT
TRBJ1-2 | few | 12 | NA | TRBV21-1 | CASSRDGWGYTF | TGTGCCAGCAGCAGGGACGGCTGGGGCTACACCTTC
TRBJ2-2 | NA | 16 | NA | TRBV19 | CASRYRGGVNTGELFF | TGTGCCAGCCGGTACAGGGGGGGGGTGAACACCGGGGAGCTGTTTTTT
TRBJ1-5 | NA | 15 | NA | TRBV4-3 | CASRIAVDSNQPQHF | TGCGCCAGCAGAATTGCGGTCGATAGCAATCAGCCCCAGCATTTT
TRBJ2-7 | NA | 15 | NA | TRBV9 | CASSPRGASGYEQYF | TGTGCCAGCAGCCCTCGGGGGGCTAGCGGCTACGAGCAGTACTTC